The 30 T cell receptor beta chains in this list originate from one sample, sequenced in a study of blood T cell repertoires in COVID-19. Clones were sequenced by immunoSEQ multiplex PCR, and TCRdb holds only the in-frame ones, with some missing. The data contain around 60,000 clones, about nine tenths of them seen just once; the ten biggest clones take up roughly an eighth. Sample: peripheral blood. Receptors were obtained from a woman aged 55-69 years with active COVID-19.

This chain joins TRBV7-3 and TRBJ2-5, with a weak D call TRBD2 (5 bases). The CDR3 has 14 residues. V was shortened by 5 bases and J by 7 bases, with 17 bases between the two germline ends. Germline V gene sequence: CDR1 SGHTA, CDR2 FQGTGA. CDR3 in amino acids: CASSPNHLAGTQYF. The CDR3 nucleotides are TGTGCCAGCAGCCCCAACCACCTTGCGGGGACCCAGTACTTC.

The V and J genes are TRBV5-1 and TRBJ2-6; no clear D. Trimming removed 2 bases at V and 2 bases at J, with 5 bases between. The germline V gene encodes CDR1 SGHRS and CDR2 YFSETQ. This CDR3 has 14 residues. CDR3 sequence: CASSLNTGANVLTF. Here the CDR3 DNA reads TGCGCCAGCAGCTTAAATACTGGGGCCAACGTCCTGACTTTC.

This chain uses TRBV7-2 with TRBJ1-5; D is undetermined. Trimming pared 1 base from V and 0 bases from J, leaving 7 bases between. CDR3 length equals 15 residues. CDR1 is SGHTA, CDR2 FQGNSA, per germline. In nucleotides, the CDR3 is TGTGCCAGCAGCTTAGTCGGCGGTAGCAATCAGCCCCAGCATTTT. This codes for CASSLVGGSNQPQHF.

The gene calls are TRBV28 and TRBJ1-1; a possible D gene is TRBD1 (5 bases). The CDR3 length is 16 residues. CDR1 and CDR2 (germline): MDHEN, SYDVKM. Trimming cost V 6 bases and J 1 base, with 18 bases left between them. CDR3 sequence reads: CASSPPRDRSNTEAFF. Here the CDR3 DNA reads TGTGCCAGCAGCCCCCCCCGAGACAGATCGAACACTGAAGCTTTCTTT.

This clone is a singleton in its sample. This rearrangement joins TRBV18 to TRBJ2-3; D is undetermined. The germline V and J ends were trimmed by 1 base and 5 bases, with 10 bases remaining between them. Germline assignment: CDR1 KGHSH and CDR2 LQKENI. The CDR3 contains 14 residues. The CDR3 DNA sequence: TGTGCCAGCTCACCACTAGACACCGGAGATACGCAGTATTTT. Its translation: CASSPLDTGDTQYF.

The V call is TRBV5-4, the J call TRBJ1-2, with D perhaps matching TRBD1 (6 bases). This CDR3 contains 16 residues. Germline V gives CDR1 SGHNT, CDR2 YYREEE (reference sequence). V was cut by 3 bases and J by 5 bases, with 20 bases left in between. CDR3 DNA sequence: TGTGCCAGCAGCTCGAGCCGGGACATCCCCCTTTATGGCTACACCTTC. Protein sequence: CASSSSRDIPLYGYTF.

The CDR3 bases are TGTGCCAGCACCCCAGGGGGGTACAATGAGCAGTTCTTC. It is translated as CASTPGGYNEQFF. This chain joins TRBV12-3 or TRBV12-4 and TRBJ2-1; D might be TRBD1 (7 bases). Trimming stripped 7 bases from V and 4 bases from J, with 11 bases between. The CDR3 is made up of 13 amino acids.

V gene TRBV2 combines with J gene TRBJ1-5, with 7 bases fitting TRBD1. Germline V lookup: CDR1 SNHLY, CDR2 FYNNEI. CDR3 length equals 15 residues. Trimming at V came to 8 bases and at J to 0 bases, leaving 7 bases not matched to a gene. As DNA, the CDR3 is TGTGCCAGCGGAGACAGGGCGTTTAGCAATCAGCCCCAGCATTTT. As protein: CASGDRAFSNQPQHF.

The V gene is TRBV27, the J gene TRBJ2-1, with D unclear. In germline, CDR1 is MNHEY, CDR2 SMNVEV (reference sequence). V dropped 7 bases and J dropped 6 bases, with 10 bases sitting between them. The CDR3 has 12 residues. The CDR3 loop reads CASKQWSNEQFF. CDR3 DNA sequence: TGTGCCAGCAAACAGTGGTCCAATGAGCAGTTCTTC.

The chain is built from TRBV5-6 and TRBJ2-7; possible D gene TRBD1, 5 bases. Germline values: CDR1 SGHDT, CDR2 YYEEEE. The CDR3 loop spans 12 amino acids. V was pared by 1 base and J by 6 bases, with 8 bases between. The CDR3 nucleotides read TGTGCCAGCAGCTTGAACAGGCTCGAGCAGTACTTC. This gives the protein CASSLNRLEQYF.

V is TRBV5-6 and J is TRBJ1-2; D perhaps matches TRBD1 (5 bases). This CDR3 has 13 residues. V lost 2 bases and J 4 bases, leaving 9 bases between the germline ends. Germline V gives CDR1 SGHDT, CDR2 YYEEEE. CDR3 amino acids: CASSLGRAYGYTF. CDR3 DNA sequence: TGTGCCAGCAGCTTAGGCAGGGCCTATGGCTACACCTTC.

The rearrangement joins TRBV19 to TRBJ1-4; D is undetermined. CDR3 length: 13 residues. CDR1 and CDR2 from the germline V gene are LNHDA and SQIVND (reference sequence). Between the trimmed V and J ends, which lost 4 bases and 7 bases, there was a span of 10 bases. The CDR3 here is CASSTRHGEKLFF. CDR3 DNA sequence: TGTGCCAGTAGTACCCGACATGGTGAAAAACTGTTTTTT.

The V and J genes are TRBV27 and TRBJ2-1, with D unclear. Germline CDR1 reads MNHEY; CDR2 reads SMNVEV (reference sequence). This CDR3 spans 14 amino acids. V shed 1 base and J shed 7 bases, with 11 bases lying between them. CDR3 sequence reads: CASSLLGPGNEQFF. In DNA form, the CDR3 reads TGTGCCAGCAGTTTATTAGGTCCCGGGAATGAGCAGTTCTTC.

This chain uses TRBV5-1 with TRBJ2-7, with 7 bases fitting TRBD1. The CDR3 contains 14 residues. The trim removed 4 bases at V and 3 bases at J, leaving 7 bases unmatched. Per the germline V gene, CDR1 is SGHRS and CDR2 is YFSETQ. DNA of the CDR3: TGCGCCAGCAGCACCGGGACAGAGAACTACGAGCAGTACTTC. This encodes CASSTGTENYEQYF.

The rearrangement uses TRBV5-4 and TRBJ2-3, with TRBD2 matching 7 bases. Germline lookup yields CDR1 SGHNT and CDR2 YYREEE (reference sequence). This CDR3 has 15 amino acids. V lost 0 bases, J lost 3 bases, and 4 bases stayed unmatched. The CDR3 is CASSLGGTTTDTQYF. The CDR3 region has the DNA TGTGCCAGCAGCTTGGGGGGGACTACAACAGATACGCAGTATTTT. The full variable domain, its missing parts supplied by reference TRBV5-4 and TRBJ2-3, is ETGVTQSPTHLIKTRGQQVTLRCSSQSGHNTVSWYQQALGQGPQFIFQYYREEENGRGNFPPRFSGLQFPNYSSELNVNALELDDSALYLCASSLGGTTTDTQYFGPGTRLTVL.

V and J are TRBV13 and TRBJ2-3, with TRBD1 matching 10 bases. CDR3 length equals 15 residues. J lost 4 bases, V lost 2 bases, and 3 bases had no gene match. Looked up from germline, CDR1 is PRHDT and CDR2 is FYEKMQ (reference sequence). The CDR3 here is CASSLRTGGPDTQYF. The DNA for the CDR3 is TGTGCCAGCAGCTTAAGGACAGGGGGGCCAGATACGCAGTATTTT.

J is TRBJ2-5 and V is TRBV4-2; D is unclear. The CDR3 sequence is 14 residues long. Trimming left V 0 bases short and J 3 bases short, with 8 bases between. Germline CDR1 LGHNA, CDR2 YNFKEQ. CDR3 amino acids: CASSQDLTKETQYF. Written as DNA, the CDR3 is TGTGCCAGCAGCCAAGATTTAACTAAAGAGACCCAGTACTTC.

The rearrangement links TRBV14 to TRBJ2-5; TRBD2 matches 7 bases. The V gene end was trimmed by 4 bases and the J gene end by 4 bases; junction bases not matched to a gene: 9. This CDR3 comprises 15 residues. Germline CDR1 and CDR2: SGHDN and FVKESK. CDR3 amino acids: CASSPIWGGRETQYF. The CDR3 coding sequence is TGTGCCAGCAGCCCGATCTGGGGGGGGAGAGAGACCCAGTACTTC.

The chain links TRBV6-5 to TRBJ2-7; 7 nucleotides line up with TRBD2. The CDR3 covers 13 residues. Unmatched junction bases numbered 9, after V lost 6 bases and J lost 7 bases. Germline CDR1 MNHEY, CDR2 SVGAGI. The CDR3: CASRGWLAAEQYF. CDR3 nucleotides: TGTGCCAGCAGGGGGTGGCTAGCGGCGGAGCAGTACTTC.

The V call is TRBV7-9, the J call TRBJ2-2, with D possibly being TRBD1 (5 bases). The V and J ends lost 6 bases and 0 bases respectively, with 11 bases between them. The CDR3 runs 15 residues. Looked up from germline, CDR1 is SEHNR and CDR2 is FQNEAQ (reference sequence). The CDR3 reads CASSLTEPNTGELFF. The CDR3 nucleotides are TGTGCCAGCAGTTTGACAGAACCGAACACCGGGGAGCTGTTTTTT.

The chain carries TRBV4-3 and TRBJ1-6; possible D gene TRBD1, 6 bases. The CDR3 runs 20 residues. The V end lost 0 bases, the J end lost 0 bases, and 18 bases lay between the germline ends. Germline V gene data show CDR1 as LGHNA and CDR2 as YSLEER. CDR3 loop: CASSQDRGKGYGSYNSPLHF. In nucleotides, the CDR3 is TGCGCCAGCAGCCAAGACAGGGGTAAGGGGTATGGCTCCTATAATTCACCCCTCCACTTT.

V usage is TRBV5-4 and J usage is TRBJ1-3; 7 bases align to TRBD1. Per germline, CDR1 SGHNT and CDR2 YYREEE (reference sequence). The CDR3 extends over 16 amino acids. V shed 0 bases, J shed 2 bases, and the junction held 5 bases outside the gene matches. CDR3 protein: CASSLDPGGTGNTIYF. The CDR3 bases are TGTGCCAGCAGCTTGGATCCAGGGGGGACTGGAAACACCATATATTTT.

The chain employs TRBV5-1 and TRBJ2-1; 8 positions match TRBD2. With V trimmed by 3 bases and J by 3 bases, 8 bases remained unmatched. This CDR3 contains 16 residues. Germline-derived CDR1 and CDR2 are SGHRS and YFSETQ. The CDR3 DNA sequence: TGCGCCAGCAGCTCACGGGCCGGGAGGGGCTACAATGAGCAGTTCTTC. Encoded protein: CASSSRAGRGYNEQFF. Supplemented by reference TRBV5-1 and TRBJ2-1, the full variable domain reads KAGVTQTPRYLIKTRGQQVTLSCSPISGHRSVSWYQQTPGQGLQFLFEYFSETQRNKGNFPGRFSGRQFSNSRSEMNVSTLELGDSALYLCASSSRAGRGYNEQFFGPGTRLTVL.

CDR3 region: CASSLGSLRTDTQYF. The DNA for the CDR3 is TGTGCCAGCAGCTTAGGGAGCCTACGAACAGATACGCAGTATTTT. The chain has TRBV7-2 and TRBJ2-3; D not resolved. Germline CDR1 SGHTA, CDR2 FQGNSA. This CDR3 spans 15 amino acids. V was shortened by 1 base and J by 3 bases, with 11 bases between the two germline ends.

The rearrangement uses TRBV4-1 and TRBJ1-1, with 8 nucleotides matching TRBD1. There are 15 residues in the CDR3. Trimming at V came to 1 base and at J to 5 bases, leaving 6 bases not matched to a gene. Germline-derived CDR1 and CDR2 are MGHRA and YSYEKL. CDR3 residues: CASSQVQGARTEAFF. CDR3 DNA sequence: TGCGCCAGCAGCCAAGTCCAGGGGGCAAGGACTGAAGCTTTCTTT.

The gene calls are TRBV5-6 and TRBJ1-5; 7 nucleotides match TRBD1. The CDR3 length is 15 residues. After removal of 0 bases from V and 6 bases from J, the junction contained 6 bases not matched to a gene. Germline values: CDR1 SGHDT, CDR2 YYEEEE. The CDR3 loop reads CASSLDGTASQPQHF. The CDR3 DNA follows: TGTGCCAGCAGCTTGGACGGGACAGCAAGTCAGCCCCAGCATTTT.

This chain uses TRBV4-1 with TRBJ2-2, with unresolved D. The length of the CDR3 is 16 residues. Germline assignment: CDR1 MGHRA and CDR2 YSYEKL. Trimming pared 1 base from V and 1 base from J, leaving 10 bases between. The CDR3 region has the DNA TGCGCCAGCAGCCAAGCTCCCCCCTGGAACACCGGGGAGCTGTTTTTT. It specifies CASSQAPPWNTGELFF.

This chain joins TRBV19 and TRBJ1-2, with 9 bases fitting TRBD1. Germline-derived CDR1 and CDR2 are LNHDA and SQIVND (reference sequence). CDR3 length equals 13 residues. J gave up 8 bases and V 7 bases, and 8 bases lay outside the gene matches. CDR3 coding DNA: TGTGCCAGTACCGGGGGACAGGGCGGAGGCTACACCTTC. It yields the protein CASTGGQGGGYTF.

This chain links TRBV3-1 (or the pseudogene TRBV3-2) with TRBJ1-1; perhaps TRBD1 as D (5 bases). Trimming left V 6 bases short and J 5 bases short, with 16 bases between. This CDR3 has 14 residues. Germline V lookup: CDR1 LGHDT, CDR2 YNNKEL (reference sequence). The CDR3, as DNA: TGTGCCAGCAGGGACGGGGGATTTCGGACTGAAGCTTTCTTT. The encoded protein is CASRDGGFRTEAFF.

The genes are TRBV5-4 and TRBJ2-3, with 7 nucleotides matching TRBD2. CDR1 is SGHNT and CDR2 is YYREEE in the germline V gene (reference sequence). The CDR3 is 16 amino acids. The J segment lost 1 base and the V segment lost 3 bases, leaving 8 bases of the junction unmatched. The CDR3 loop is CASSSKTSARTDTQYF. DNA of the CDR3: TGTGCCAGCAGCTCCAAAACTAGCGCCCGCACAGATACGCAGTATTTT.